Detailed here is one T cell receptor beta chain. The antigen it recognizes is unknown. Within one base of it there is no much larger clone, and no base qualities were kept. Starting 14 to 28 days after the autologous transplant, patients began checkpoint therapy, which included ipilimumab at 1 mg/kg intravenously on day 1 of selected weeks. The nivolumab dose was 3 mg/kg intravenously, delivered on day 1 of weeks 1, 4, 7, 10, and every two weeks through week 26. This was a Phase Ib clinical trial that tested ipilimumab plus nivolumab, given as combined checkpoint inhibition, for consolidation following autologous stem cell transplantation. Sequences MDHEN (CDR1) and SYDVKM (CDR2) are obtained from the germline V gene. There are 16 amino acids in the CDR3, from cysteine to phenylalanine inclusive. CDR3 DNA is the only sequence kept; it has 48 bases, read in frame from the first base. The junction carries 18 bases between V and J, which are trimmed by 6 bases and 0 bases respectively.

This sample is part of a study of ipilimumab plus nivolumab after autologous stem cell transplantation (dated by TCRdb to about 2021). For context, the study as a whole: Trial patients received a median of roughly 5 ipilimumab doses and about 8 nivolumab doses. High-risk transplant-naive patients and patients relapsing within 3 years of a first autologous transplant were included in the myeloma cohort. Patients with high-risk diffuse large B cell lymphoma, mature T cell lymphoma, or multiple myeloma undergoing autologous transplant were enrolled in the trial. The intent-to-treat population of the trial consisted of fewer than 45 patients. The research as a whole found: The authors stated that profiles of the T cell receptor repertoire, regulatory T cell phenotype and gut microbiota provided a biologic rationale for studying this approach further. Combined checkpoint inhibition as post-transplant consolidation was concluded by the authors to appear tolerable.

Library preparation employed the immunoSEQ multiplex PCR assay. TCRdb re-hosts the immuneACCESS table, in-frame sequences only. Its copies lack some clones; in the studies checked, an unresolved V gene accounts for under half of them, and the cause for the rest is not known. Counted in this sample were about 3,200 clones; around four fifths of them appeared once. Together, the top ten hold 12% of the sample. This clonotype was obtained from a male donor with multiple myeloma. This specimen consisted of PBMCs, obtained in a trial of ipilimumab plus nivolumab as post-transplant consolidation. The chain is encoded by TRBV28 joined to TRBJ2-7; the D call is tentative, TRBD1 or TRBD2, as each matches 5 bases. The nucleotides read TGTGCCAGCAGCAAGCATGCCGGGGCCCTCTCCTACGAGCAGTACTTC. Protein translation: CASSKHAGALSYEQYF.